The clone carrying this T cell receptor (beta chain) was counted between two and nine times. This record comes from a study of T cell repertoires in cytomegalovirus infection. Study overall: A matching HLA type, together with CMV infection, was signaled by public TCR beta signatures.

One entry per CDR3 protein, called by TCRdb with MiXCR from the reads. This sample has some 600,000 distinct CDR3 sequences, with 24% found just once. The CDR3 contains 17 residues. Germline-derived CDR1 and CDR2 are MDHEN and SYDVKM. With V trimmed by 1 base and J by 0 bases, 6 bases remained unmatched. The origin of this receptor is a human donor in good health (CMV status not recorded). Some clones in this sample may be carry-over from other donors' samples. Input material: CD8+ T cells from PBMCs. The chain uses TRBV28 and TRBJ2-5; 9 nucleotides match TRBD2. The CDR3 region has the DNA TGTGCCAGCAGTTTATCCTCTAGCGGGACCTACCAAGAGACCCAGTACTTC. Translating it yields CASSLSSSGTYQETQYF.